This passage covers 3 T cell receptor beta chains from one sample sequenced in a study of T cell changes during pregnancy in multiple sclerosis. Some clones are missing from TCRdb's copy, which holds only in-frame ones; the method was immunoSEQ multiplex PCR. The sample has 50,000 to 60,000 clones, approximately 91% seen once. The sequenced sample was CD4+ T cells from peripheral blood mononuclear cells, obtained in the third trimester of pregnancy. These receptors were obtained from a female donor with multiple sclerosis, enrolled in a pregnancy study.

Only one count was recorded for this clone. This rearrangement joins TRBV7-8 to TRBJ1-5; 7 positions match TRBD1. The CDR3 sequence is 17 residues long. V shed 3 bases, J shed 0 bases, and the junction held 8 bases outside the gene matches. Germline V CDR1 and CDR2: SGHVS, FQNEAQ. The CDR3 DNA sequence: TGTGCCAGCAGCTTGACTGGGACAGCTTATAGCAATCAGCCCCAGCATTTT. Translation: CASSLTGTAYSNQPQHF.

The gene calls are TRBV5-1 and TRBJ2-7, with 9 bases identical to TRBD1. Germline V lookup: CDR1 SGHRS, CDR2 YFSETQ. Trimming at V came to 4 bases and at J to 1 base, leaving 6 bases not matched to a gene. This CDR3 has 15 residues. In DNA form, the CDR3 reads TGCGCCAGCAGCATAGGGACAGGGCGATCCTACGAGCAGTACTTC. Translating gives CASSIGTGRSYEQYF.

This clone was picked up a small number of times. The DNA for the CDR3 is TGTGCCAGCAGTTTCGACAGGAACCCACAAGGGGAGCAGTTCTTC. This codes for CASSFDRNPQGEQFF. The chain combines TRBV6-1 with TRBJ2-1, with D possibly matching TRBD1 (6 bases). CDR1 is MNHNS and CDR2 is SASEGT in the germline V gene. The CDR3 sequence is 15 residues long. Trimming took off 5 bases at V and 10 bases at J, with 21 bases between the two ends.